This T cell receptor (beta chain) was sequenced in a study of T cell clones after liver transplantation. Study background: Patients counted as tolerant after at least one year off all immunosuppression, enzymes not exceeding twice normal. Timepoints were pre-transplant, pre-withdrawal, and after withdrawal was completed or failed. Broader study findings: Donor-reactive sequences fell more than third party-reactive ones, suggesting partial deletion. The donor-reactive repertoire was only partly measurable in a couple of subjects, lacking donor cells.

Only in-frame clones appear in the TCRdb table, and some are missing; sequencing was by immunoSEQ multiplex PCR. This sample has 50,000 to 60,000 clones, with over 60% found just once. This CDR3 comprises 13 residues. Germline V lookup: CDR1 SGDLS, CDR2 YYNGEE. The ends were cut back, 1 base at V and 2 bases at J, with 5 bases in the middle. A word on this clone: As yet, its antigen is unknown.

This chain connects TRBV9 to TRBJ2-3; D gene uncertain. This clonotype was obtained from a human patient who received a liver transplant. The graft donor may have contributed some T cells. The source was CD4+ T cells from blood, collected at the 22-month timepoint. In nucleotides, the CDR3 is TGTGCCAGCAGCGTATTCCCCACAGATACGCAGTATTTT. Translated, it gives CASSVFPTDTQYF. The full variable domain, in which reference TRBV9 and TRBJ2-3 provide the parts outside the CDR3, is DSGVTQTPKHLITATGQRVTLRCSPRSGDLSVYWYQQSLDQGLQFLIQYYNGEERAKGNILERFSAQQFPDLHSELNLSSLELGDSALYFCASSVFPTDTQYFGPGTRLTVL.